These 21 T cell receptor beta chains originate from one sample sequenced in a study of cytomegalovirus exposure and HLA in healthy donors. Using immunoSEQ multiplex PCR, the repertoire was profiled, and TCRdb retains in-frame clones only, with some absent. Here the sample spans some 140,000 clones, 84% being singletons. The sample was PBMCs. The receptors originated from a woman aged 25 to 39 in good health and CMV-seronegative.

This chain joins TRBV12-5 and TRBJ2-3; 8 bases line up with TRBD2. Trimming removed 4 bases from V and 2 bases from J; junction bases left unmatched: 8. Germline values: CDR1 LGHNT, CDR2 FRNRAP. The CDR3 has 16 amino acids. The CDR3 sequence is CASGWTTSGYTDTQYF. The CDR3 DNA is TGTGCTAGTGGTTGGACCACTAGCGGTTACACAGATACGCAGTATTTT. Combining the CDR3 with reference TRBV12-5 and TRBJ2-3 gives the whole variable domain DARVTQTPRHKVTEMGQEVTMRCQPILGHNTVFWYRQTMMQGLELLAYFRNRAPLDDSGMPKDRFSAEMPDATLATLKIQPSEPRDSAVYFCASGWTTSGYTDTQYFGPGTRLTVL.

CDR3 amino acids: CASSVALAGNTDTQYF. CDR3 bases: TGTGCCAGCAGCGTAGCTCTAGCGGGGAATACAGATACGCAGTATTTT. This chain joins TRBV9 and TRBJ2-3; 9 nucleotides line up with TRBD2. The germline V gene encodes CDR1 SGDLS and CDR2 YYNGEE. This CDR3 has 16 residues. V lost 0 bases to trimming and J lost 3 bases; unmatched junction nucleotides: 5.

This chain uses TRBV2 with TRBJ2-1; 13 nucleotides line up with TRBD2. J gave up 9 bases and V 4 bases, and 6 bases lay outside the gene matches. Germline V lookup: CDR1 SNHLY, CDR2 FYNNEI. The CDR3 sequence is 15 residues long. The CDR3 loop is CASSVTSGGLSEQFF. The CDR3 coding sequence is TGTGCCAGCAGTGTGACTAGCGGGGGGTTGAGTGAGCAGTTCTTC.

The gene calls are TRBV12-5 and TRBJ2-5, with D tentatively TRBD2 (6 bases). Germline lookup yields CDR1 LGHNT and CDR2 FRNRAP. The CDR3 has 16 amino acids. Trimming stripped 2 bases from V and 3 bases from J, with 16 bases between. CDR3 sequence reads: CASGLMLGRGEETQYF. CDR3 coding DNA: TGTGCTAGTGGTTTGATGCTGGGGCGGGGAGAAGAGACCCAGTACTTC.

This chain connects TRBV7-3 to TRBJ1-1; 7 nucleotides align to TRBD1. The germline V gene has CDR1 SGHTA and CDR2 FQGTGA. The CDR3 has 13 amino acids. V was clipped by 8 bases and J by 6 bases; unmatched bases: 9. CDR3 DNA sequence: TGTGCCAGCGGGTTGACAGGGAGATCTGAAGCTTTCTTT. Translated, it gives CASGLTGRSEAFF. The entire variable domain, with the rest obtained from reference TRBV7-3 and TRBJ1-1, is as follows: GAGVSQTPSNKVTEKGKYVELRCDPISGHTALYWYRQSLGQGPEFLIYFQGTGAADDSGLPNDRFFAVRPEGSVSTLKIQRTERGDSAVYLCASGLTGRSEAFFGQGTRLTVV.

This chain connects TRBV7-2 to TRBJ1-2, with 9 bases aligning to TRBD1. Germline V gene data show CDR1 as SGHTA and CDR2 as FQGNSA. V shed 5 bases, J shed 4 bases, and the junction held 8 bases outside the gene matches. This CDR3 contains 15 residues. Here the CDR3 reads CASSPSGTGIYGYTF. The CDR3 DNA is TGTGCCAGCAGCCCGTCCGGGACAGGGATCTATGGCTACACCTTC.

This clone has more than one count but fewer than ten. V and J are TRBV5-1 and TRBJ1-6, with a weak D call TRBD1 (5 bases). Trimming took off 0 bases at V and 10 bases at J, with 14 bases between the two ends. The CDR3 has 15 residues. Germline assignment: CDR1 SGHRS and CDR2 YFSETQ. DNA for the CDR3: TGCGCCAGCAGCTTGGCACAGACAGTCGGGTCACCCCTCCACTTT. Translation gives CASSLAQTVGSPLHF.

This clone was counted between two and nine times. The V gene is TRBV28, the J gene TRBJ1-6, with 7 positions matching TRBD1. This CDR3 has 14 residues. Germline CDR1 and CDR2: MDHEN and SYDVKM. The J segment lost 6 bases and the V segment lost 7 bases, leaving 6 bases of the junction unmatched. This CDR3 is CASKSGGLNSPLHF. The CDR3 DNA reads as TGTGCCAGCAAATCAGGGGGTCTTAATTCACCCCTCCACTTT.

The chain employs TRBV5-1 and TRBJ1-1; D remains unclear. Germline V gene data show CDR1 as SGHRS and CDR2 as YFSETQ. V was trimmed by 2 bases and J by 3 bases, leaving 8 bases between them. The CDR3 totals 13 residues. The CDR3 sequence is CASSFSSDTEAFF. In DNA, the CDR3 is TGCGCCAGCAGCTTTTCGTCGGACACTGAAGCTTTCTTT.

This clone was seen a handful of times. The rearrangement joins TRBV7-6 to TRBJ1-1; no firm D call. Germline CDR1 and CDR2: SGHVS and FNYEAQ. Trimming took off 3 bases at V and 2 bases at J, with 7 bases between the two ends. The CDR3 has 13 residues. CDR3 DNA: TGTGCCAGCAGCTTGACACGAAACACTGAAGCTTTCTTT. Its translation is CASSLTRNTEAFF.

The chain links TRBV27 to TRBJ2-3, with unresolved D. This CDR3 region has 19 residues. The germline CDR1 and CDR2 sequences are MNHEY and SMNVEV (reference sequence). Trimming cost V 6 bases and J 0 bases, with 25 bases left between them. CDR3 coding DNA: TGTGCCAGCAGCCTTCGAACTCGGTACCGGCCGGAGAGCACAGATACGCAGTATTTT. Amino acid sequence: CASSLRTRYRPESTDTQYF.

This sequence joins TRBV2 and TRBJ2-3; 7 nucleotides align to TRBD1. J was trimmed by 1 base and V by 11 bases; bases with no gene match: 9. This CDR3 comprises 14 residues. The germline CDR1 and CDR2 sequences are SNHLY and FYNNEI. CDR3 loop: CAFQGGFGTDTQYF. The CDR3 DNA sequence: TGTGCCTTCCAAGGGGGCTTCGGCACAGATACGCAGTATTTT.

This clone was seen just once. V is TRBV19 and J is TRBJ1-2; 8 bases map to TRBD1. The V and J ends lost 5 bases and 0 bases, in that order; junction bases with no gene match: 2. This CDR3 is built from 14 residues. CDR1 and CDR2 (germline): LNHDA, SQIVND (reference sequence). The CDR3 loop reads CASSSTGANYGYTF. Here the CDR3 DNA reads TGTGCCAGTAGTTCGACAGGGGCTAACTATGGCTACACCTTC.

The rearrangement joins TRBV6-5 to TRBJ2-1, with 12 bases aligning to TRBD2. This CDR3 spans 14 amino acids. V was pared by 6 bases and J by 8 bases, with 5 bases of the junction left unmatched. The germline V gene encodes CDR1 MNHEY and CDR2 SVGAGI. The CDR3 sequence: CASRASGGAYEQFF. CDR3 DNA: TGTGCCAGCAGGGCTAGCGGGGGGGCATATGAGCAGTTCTTC.

This chain joins TRBV30 and TRBJ2-7; a weak D match, TRBD2 (7 bases). With 4 bases removed from V and 6 bases from J, the gap between germline ends came to 19 bases. This CDR3 comprises 14 residues. CDR1 GTSNPN and CDR2 SVGIG come from the germline V gene (reference sequence). The chain's CDR3 is CAWKGVGTIGEQYF. CDR3 nucleotides: TGTGCCTGGAAGGGGGTCGGGACTATTGGCGAGCAGTACTTC.

In this sample, this clone turned up once. The chain carries TRBV6-5 and TRBJ1-5, with D perhaps TRBD1 (5 bases). CDR3 length equals 15 residues. CDR1 MNHEY and CDR2 SVGAGI come from the germline V gene. The V and J ends lost 6 bases and 1 base respectively, with 13 bases between them. This chain's CDR3 is CASSPRQLSNQPQHF. CDR3 coding DNA: TGTGCCAGCAGCCCCAGACAGCTCAGCAATCAGCCCCAGCATTTT.

The rearrangement links TRBV25-1 to TRBJ1-4; D call uncertain. The CDR3 spans 15 residues. From germline, CDR1 is MGHDK and CDR2 SYGVNS. Trimming removed 2 bases at V and 7 bases at J, with 14 bases between. In DNA, the CDR3 is TGTGCCAGCAGTGAAGTGCGGAGTGGTGGTGAAAAACTGTTTTTT. Translated, it gives CASSEVRSGGEKLFF.

The count of this clone is one. The V and J genes are TRBV6-1 and TRBJ2-7; D is ambiguous. V lost 3 bases, J lost 2 bases, and 17 bases lay in between. The CDR3 length is 16 residues. Germline V lookup: CDR1 MNHNS, CDR2 SASEGT. CDR3 bases: TGTGCCAGCAGTGAGGCAATTGGGTCGCGGACCTACGAGCAGTACTTC. Amino acid sequence: CASSEAIGSRTYEQYF.

Regarding this clone: At one of its ends the junction is not consistent with the germline gene, which may arise from a read error. V usage is TRBV2 and J usage is TRBJ2-7; a weak D match, TRBD1 (6 bases). In germline, CDR1 is SNHLY, CDR2 FYNNEI. The CDR3 length is 14 residues. The chain's CDR3 is CASREDQGIGEQYF. The CDR3 DNA reads TGTGCCAGCAGGGAAGATCAGGGGATCGGCGAGCAGTACTTC.

V is TRBV5-1 and J is TRBJ1-2; the D is unclear. The CDR3 spans 12 residues. The V and J ends lost 3 bases and 4 bases respectively, with 7 bases between them. Looked up from germline, CDR1 is SGHRS and CDR2 is YFSETQ. The CDR3 nucleotides are TGCGCCAGCAGCTCCACAGTCTATGGCTACACCTTC. This codes for CASSSTVYGYTF.

This clone was seen only once. The chain uses TRBV5-8 and TRBJ2-6; 7 bases are a match to TRBD2. CDR1 and CDR2 (germline): SGHTS, YDEGEE. The V gene end was trimmed by 5 bases and the J gene end by 8 bases; junction bases not matched to a gene: 7. The CDR3 totals 14 residues. CDR3 residues: CASRGRDGTNVLTF. CDR3 DNA sequence: TGTGCCAGCAGGGGGAGGGACGGCACCAACGTCCTGACTTTC.